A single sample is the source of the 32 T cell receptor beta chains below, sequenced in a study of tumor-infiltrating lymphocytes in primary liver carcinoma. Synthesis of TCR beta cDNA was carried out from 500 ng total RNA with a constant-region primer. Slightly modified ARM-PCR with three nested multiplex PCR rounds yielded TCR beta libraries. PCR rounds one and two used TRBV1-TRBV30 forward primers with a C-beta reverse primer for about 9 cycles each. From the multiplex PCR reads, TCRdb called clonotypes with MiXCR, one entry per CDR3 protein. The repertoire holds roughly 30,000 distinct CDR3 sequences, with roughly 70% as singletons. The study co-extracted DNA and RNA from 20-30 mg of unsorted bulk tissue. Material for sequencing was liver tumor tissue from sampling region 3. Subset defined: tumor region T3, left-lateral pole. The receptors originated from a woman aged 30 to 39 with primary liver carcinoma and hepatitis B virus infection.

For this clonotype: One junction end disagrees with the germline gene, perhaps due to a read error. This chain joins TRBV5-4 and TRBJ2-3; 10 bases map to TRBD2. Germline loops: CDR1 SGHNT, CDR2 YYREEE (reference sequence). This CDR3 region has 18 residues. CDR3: CATSNPAASGSRTDTQYF. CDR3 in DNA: TGTGCCACCAGTAACCCGGCGGCTAGCGGGAGCCGGACAGATACGCAGTATTTC.

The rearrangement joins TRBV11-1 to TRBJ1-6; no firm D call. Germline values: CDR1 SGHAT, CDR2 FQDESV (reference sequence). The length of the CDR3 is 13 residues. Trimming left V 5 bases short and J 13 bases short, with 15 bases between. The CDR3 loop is CASSQTLVSPLHF. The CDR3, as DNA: TGTGCCAGCAGCCAGACACTGGTTTCGCCCCTCCACTTT.

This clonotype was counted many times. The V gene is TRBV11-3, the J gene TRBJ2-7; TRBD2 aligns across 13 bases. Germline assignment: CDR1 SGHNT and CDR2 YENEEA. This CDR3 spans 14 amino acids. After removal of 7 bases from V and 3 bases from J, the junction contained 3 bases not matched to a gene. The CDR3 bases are TGTGCCAGCACACGGACTAGCGGGAGCTACGAGCAGTACTTC. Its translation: CASTRTSGSYEQYF.

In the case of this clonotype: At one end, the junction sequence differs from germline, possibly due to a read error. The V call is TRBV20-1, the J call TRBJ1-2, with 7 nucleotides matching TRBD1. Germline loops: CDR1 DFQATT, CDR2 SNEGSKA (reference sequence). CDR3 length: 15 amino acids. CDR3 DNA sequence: TGCAGTGATAGAGACGCCAGGGGGATGAACTATGGCTACACCTTC. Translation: CSDRDARGMNYGYTF.

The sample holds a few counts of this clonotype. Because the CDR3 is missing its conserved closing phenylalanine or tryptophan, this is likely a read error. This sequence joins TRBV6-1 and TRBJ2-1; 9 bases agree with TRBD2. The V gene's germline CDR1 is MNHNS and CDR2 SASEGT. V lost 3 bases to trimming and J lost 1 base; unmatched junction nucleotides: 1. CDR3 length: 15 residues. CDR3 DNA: TGTGCCAGCAGTGAGGGACTAGCTTCCTACAATGAGCAGTTCTTA. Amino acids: CASSEGLASYNEQFL.

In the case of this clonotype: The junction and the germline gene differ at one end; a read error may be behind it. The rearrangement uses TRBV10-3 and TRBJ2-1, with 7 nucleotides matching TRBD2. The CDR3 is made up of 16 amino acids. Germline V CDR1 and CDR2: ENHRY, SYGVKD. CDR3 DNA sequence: TGTGCCATCAGTGAGTCGATGGCGGGAGACTACAATGAGCAGCTCTTC. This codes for CAISESMAGDYNEQLF.

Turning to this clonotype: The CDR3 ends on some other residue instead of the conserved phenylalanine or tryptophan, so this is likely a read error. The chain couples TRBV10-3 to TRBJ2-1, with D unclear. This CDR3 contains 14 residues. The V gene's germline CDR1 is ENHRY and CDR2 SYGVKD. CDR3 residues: CAINPTATRDEQFL. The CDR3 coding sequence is TGCGCCATCAATCCCACGGCGACCCGGGATGAGCAGTTCTTA.

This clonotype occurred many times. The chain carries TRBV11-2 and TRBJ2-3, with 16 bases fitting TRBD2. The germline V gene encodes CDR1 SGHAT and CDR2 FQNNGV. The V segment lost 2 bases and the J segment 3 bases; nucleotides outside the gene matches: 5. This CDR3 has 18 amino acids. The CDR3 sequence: CASSLTGLAGGPTDTQYF. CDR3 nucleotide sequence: TGTGCCAGCAGCTTAACGGGACTAGCGGGAGGGCCGACAGATACGCAGTATTTT.

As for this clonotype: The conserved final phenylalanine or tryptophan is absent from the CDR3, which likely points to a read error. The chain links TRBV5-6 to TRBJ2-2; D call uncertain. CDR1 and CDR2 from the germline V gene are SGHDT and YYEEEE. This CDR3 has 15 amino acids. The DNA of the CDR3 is TGTGCCAGCAGCTTGACAGCCAGAGTCACCAGGGAGCTGTTTCTT. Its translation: CASSLTARVTRELFL.

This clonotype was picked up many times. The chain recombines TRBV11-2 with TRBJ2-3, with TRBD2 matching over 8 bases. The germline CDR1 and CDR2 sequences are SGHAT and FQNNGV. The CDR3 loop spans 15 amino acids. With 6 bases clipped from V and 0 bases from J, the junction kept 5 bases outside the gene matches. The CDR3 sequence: CASRPSGGSTDTQYF. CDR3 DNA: TGTGCCAGCAGGCCCTCGGGAGGGAGCACAGATACGCAGTATTTT.

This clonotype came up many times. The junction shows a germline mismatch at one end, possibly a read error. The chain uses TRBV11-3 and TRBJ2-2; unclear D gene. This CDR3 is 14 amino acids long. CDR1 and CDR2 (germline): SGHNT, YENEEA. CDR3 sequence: CASRYHKNTWELFF. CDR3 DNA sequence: TGTGCCAGCAGGTACCATAAGAACACCTGGGAGCTGTTTTTT.

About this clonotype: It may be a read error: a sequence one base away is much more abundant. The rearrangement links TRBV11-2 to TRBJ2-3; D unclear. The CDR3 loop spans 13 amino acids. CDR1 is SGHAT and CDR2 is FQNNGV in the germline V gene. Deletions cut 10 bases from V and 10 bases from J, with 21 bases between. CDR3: CANIHSGVGSQYF. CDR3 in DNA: TGTGCCAACATCCATTCCGGAGTAGGGTCGCAGTATTTT.

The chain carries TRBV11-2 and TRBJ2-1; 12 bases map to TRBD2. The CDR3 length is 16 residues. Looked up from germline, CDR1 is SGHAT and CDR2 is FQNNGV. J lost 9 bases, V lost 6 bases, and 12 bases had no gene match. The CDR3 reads CASRVTSGRTDIEQFF. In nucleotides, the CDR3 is TGTGCCAGCAGGGTTACTAGCGGGAGGACCGACATTGAGCAGTTCTTC. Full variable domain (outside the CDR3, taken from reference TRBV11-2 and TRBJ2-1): EAGVAQSPRYKIIEKRQSVAFWCNPISGHATLYWYQQILGQGPKLLIQFQNNGVVDDSQLPKDRFSAERLKGVDSTLKIQPAKLEDSAVYLCASRVTSGRTDIEQFFGPGTRLTVL.

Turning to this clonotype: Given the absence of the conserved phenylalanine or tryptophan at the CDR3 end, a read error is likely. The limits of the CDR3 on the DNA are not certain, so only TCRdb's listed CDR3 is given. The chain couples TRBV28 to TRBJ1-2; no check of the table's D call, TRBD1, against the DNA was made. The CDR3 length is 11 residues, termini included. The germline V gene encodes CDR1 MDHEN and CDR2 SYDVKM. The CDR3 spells CASSHGGLGTI.

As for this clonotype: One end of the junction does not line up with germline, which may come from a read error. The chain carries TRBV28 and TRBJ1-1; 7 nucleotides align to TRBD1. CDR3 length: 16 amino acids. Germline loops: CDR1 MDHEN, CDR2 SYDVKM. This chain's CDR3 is CACRPGDRYMDTEAFF. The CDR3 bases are TGTGCCTGCAGACCCGGGGACAGATACATGGACACTGAAGCTTTCTTT. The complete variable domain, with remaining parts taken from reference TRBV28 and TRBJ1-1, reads DVKVTQSSRYLVKRTGEKVFLECVQDMDHENMFWYRQDPGLGLRLIYFSYDVKMKEKGDIPEGYSVSREKKERFSLILESASTNQTSMYLCACRPGDRYMDTEAFFGQGTRLTVV.

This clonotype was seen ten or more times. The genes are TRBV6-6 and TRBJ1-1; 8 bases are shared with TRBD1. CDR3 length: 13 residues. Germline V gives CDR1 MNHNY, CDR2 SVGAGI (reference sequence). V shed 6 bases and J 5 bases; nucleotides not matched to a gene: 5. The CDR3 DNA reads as TGTGCCAGCAGCACAGGGGGGACTACTGAAGCTTTCTTT. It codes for CASSTGGTTEAFF.

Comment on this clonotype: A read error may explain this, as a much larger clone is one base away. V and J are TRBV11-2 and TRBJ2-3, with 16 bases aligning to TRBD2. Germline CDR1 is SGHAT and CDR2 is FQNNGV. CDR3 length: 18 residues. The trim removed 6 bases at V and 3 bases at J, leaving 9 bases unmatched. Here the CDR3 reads CASRLTGLAGGPTDTQYF. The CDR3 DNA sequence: TGTGCCAGCAGATTAACGGGACTAGCGGGAGGGCCGACAGATACGCAGTATTTT. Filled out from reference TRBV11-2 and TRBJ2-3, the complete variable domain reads EAGVAQSPRYKIIEKRQSVAFWCNPISGHATLYWYQQILGQGPKLLIQFQNNGVVDDSQLPKDRFSAERLKGVDSTLKIQPAKLEDSAVYLCASRLTGLAGGPTDTQYFGPGTRLTVL.

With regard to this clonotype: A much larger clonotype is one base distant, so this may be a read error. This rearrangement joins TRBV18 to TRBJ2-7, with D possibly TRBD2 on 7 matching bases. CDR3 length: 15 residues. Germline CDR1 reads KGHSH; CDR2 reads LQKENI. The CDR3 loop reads CASLPPGGKYYEQYF. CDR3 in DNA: TGTGCCAGCTTACCACCGGGGGGCAAATACTACGAGCAGTACTTC.

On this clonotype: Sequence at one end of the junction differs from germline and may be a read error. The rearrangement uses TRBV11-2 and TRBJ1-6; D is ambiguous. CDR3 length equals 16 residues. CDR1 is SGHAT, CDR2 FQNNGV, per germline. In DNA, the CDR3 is TGTGCCGGCTCCTTTGGTCAGAACCACTATAATTCACCCCTACACTTT. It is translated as CAGSFGQNHYNSPLHF.

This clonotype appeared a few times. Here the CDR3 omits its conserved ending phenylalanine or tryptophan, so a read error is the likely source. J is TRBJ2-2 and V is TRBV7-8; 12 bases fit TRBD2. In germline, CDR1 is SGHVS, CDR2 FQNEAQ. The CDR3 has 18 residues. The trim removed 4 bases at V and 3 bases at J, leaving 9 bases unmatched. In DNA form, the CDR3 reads TGTGCCAGCAGCTCCTTTAGACTAGCGGGAGAGGACACCGGGGAGCTGTTTTCA. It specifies CASSSFRLAGEDTGELFS.

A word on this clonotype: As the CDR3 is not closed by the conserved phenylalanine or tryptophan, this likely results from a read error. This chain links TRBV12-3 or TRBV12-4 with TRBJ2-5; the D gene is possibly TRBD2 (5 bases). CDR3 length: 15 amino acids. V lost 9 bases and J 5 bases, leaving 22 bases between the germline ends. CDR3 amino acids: CASSTYPGNDETQYL. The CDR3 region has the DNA TGTGCCAGTAGCACCTACCCCGGGAACGACGAGACCCAGTACTTG.

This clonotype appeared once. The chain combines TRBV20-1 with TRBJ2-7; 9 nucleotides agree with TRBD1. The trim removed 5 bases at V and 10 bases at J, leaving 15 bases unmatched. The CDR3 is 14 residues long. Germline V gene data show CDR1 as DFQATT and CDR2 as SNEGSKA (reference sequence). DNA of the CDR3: TGCAGTGCTGACCGGGACAGGGACTCCTACAAACAGTACTTC. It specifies CSADRDRDSYKQYF.

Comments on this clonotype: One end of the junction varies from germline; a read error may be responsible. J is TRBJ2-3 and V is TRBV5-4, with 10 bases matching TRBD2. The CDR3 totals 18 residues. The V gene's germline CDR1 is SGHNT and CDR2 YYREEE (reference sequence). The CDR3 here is CVSNNSAASGSRTDTQYF. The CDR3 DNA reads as TGTGTCAGCAATAACTCGGCGGCTAGCGGGAGTCGGACAGATACGCAGTATTTT.

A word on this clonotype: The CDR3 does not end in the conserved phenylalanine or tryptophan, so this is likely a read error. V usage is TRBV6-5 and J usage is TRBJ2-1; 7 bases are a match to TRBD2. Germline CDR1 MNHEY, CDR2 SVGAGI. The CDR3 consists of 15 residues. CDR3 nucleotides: TGTGCCAGCAGTAGGACTAGAGGCTCCTACAGTGAGCAGTTCTCC. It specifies CASSRTRGSYSEQFS.

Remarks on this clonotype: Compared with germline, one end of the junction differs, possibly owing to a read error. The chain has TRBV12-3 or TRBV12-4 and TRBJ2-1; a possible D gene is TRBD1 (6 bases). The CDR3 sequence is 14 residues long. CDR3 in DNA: TGTGCCAGCAGTGCCCGACAGGTCTACAATGAGCAGTTCTTT. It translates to CASSARQVYNEQFF.

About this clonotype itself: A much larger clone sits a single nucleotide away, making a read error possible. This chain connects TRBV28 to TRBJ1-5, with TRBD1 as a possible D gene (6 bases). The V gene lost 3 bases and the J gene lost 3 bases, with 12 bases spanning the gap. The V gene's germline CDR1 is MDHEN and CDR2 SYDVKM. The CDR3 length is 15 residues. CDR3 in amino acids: CASSLGRGLNQPQHF. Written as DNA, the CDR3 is TGTGCCAGCAGTTTGGGCAGGGGCCTCAATCAGCCCCAGCATTTT.

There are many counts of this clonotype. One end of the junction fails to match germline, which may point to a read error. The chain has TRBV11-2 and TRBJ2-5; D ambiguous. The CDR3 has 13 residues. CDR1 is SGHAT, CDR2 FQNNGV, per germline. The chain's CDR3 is CASSQMYQETQNF. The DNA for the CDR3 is TGTGCCAGCAGCCAAATGTACCAAGAGACCCAGAACTTC.

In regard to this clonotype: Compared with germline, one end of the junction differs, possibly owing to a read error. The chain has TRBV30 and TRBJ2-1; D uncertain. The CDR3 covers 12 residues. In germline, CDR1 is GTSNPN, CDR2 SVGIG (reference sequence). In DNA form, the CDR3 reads TGTGCCTGGAACGACTTCTACAAAGAGCAGCTCTTC. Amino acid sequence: CAWNDFYKEQLF.

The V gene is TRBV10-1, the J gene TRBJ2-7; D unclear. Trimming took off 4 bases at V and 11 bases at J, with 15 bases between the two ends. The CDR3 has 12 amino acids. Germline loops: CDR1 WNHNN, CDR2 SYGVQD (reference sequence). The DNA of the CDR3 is TGCGCCAGCAGTGGAGTATCCCACGTGAAGTACTTC. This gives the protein CASSGVSHVKYF.

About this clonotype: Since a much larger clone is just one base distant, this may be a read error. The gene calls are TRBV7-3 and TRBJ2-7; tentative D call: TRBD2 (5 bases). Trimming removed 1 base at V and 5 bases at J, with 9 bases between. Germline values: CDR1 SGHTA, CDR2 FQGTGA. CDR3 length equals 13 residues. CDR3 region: CASSLSRTHEQYF. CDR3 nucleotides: TGTGCCAGCAGCTTAAGTCGGACTCACGAGCAGTACTTC.

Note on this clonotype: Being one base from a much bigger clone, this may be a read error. The CDR3 spells CASSPNRGNWLGDTQYF. CDR3 sequence (DNA): TGTGCCAGCAGCCCGAATCGCGGGAACTGGTTAGGAGATACGCAGTATTTT. This rearrangement joins TRBV11-2 to TRBJ2-3; TRBD2 is a possible D gene (6 bases). This CDR3 is built from 17 residues. Between the trimmed V and J ends, which lost 5 bases and 5 bases, there was a span of 23 bases. Germline loops: CDR1 SGHAT, CDR2 FQNNGV.

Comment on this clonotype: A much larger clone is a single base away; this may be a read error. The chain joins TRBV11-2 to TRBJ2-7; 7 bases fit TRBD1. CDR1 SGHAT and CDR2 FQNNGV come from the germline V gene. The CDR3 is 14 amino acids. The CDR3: CPSSRTGDSYEQYF. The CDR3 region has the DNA TGTCCCAGCAGCAGAACAGGGGATAGCTACGAGCAGTACTTC.